These T cell receptor beta chains were read from a single sample in a study of blood T cell repertoires in COVID-19. The method was immunoSEQ multiplex PCR; TCRdb's version includes in-frame clones alone and lacks a portion of them. The sample contains fewer than 400,000 clones, around nine tenths of which appear only once. Sequenced: peripheral blood. The receptors were sampled from a human donor in a cohort sampled during active COVID-19. CDR3s leave out the opening cysteine and the closing phenylalanine or tryptophan. D genes are given only for firm matches.

TRBJ1-4,TRBV12-3/TRBV12-4,11,TRBD1,ASSSQGGEKLF
TRBJ2-5,TRBV19,11,TRBD1,AIGQGYPETQY
TRBJ2-7,TRBV5-5,15,TRBD1,ASSLLGFGTGGNEQY
TRBJ2-2,TRBV7-6,14,TRBD1,ASSQGARVNTGELF
TRBJ2-7,TRBV6-5,13,-,ASSPTGDIGHEQY
TRBJ1-5,TRBV3-1/TRBV3-2,11,-,ASSVSLYQPQH
TRBJ1-1,TRBV19,17,TRBD1,ASSPALWGQGGLKTEAF
TRBJ1-2,TRBV29-1,12,TRBD1,SALDRGWGYGYT
TRBJ2-1,TRBV5-1,14,TRBD2,ASSRRIAGGPDEQF
TRBJ2-4,TRBV14,16,-,ASSQPEMGAHAKNIQY
TRBJ2-7,TRBV10-2,13,TRBD2,ASRRGAGLSYEQY
TRBJ2-5,TRBV5-1,11,-,ASRAGWGETQY
TRBJ2-7,TRBV5-5,11,-,ASSLDRAYEQY
TRBJ1-1,TRBV7-8,15,-,ASSHSIAGDLNTEAF
TRBJ2-1,TRBV3-1/TRBV3-2,13,TRBD2,ASSQAAGGYNEQF
TRBJ1-2,TRBV3-1/TRBV3-2,9,-,ASSHLYGYT
TRBJ1-4,TRBV19,14,TRBD1,ASSGDRARSNEKLF
TRBJ1-2,TRBV7-6,9,-,ASSLTAGYT
TRBJ1-1,TRBV6-8,9,-,ASSRSGEAF
TRBJ2-7,TRBV6-2/TRBV6-3,12,-,ASSSPQGTYEQY
TRBJ2-4,TRBV28,14,-,ASSLLSTGRGNIQY
TRBJ2-3,TRBV12-3/TRBV12-4,10,-,ASSTSTDTQY
TRBJ1-2,TRBV28,11,-,ASSLYANYGYT
TRBJ2-7,TRBV20-1,11,-,SASGASDYEQY
TRBJ2-2,TRBV9,18,TRBD1,ASSPPRGSAGQGESGELF
TRBJ1-4,TRBV10-2,11,TRBD1,ASRRGQHEKLF
TRBJ1-4,TRBV5-1,15,-,ASSLDSGRQGGEKLF
TRBJ2-1,TRBV11-2,13,TRBD2,ASSPSGNVRNEQF
TRBJ2-7,TRBV27,12,-,ASSSLGGHYEQY
TRBJ1-1,TRBV6-5,13,TRBD1,ASSYGTGVNTEAF
TRBJ2-7,TRBV15,11,-,ATSPERVYEQY
TRBJ2-1,TRBV12-3/TRBV12-4,11,-,ASSLIAAEEQF
TRBJ2-5,TRBV19,12,-,ASSIAGTPETQY
TRBJ2-1,TRBV2,17,TRBD2,ASSTGLAGLGFFYNEQF
TRBJ2-1,TRBV7-2,12,-,ASSPGRGYNEQF
TRBJ1-3,TRBV10-1,14,TRBD1,ASRGQGECSGNTIY
TRBJ2-7,TRBV19,13,TRBD2,ASSETSGDSYEQY
TRBJ2-1,TRBV5-1,11,TRBD1,ASSLEQDRERF
TRBJ2-1,TRBV19,16,TRBD1,ASRGRSSSGQGASEQF
TRBJ2-7,TRBV5-1,12,-,ASRIQGSDYEQY
TRBJ1-2,TRBV15,12,-,ATSRVQGNYGYT
TRBJ2-1,TRBV19,14,-,ASSPRSEDSYNEQF
TRBJ2-7,TRBV21-1,12,-,ASSTWSTSYEQY
TRBJ2-7,TRBV5-4,11,-,ASSLAGTYEQY
TRBJ1-2,TRBV5-4,12,-,ASSYQQGHYGYT
TRBJ1-2,TRBV9,12,-,ASSVGQSNYGYT
TRBJ1-1,TRBV3-1/TRBV3-2,12,-,ASSRLVGYTEAF
TRBJ2-7,TRBV29-1,9,-,SVGTTYEQY
TRBJ2-7,TRBV2,11,-,ASSEGAAYEQY
TRBJ1-2,TRBV19,14,-,ASSTTTTGSNYGYT
TRBJ2-3,TRBV5-1,15,-,ASSLGLSISRTDTQY
TRBJ1-2,TRBV5-1,16,TRBD1,ASSPFLDRGIVPYGYT
TRBJ1-1,TRBV25-1,11,-,ASTIGHNTEAF
TRBJ2-5,TRBV15,12,-,ATSRDLWSGTQY
TRBJ2-2,TRBV9,13,TRBD1,ASSLRQGGTGELF